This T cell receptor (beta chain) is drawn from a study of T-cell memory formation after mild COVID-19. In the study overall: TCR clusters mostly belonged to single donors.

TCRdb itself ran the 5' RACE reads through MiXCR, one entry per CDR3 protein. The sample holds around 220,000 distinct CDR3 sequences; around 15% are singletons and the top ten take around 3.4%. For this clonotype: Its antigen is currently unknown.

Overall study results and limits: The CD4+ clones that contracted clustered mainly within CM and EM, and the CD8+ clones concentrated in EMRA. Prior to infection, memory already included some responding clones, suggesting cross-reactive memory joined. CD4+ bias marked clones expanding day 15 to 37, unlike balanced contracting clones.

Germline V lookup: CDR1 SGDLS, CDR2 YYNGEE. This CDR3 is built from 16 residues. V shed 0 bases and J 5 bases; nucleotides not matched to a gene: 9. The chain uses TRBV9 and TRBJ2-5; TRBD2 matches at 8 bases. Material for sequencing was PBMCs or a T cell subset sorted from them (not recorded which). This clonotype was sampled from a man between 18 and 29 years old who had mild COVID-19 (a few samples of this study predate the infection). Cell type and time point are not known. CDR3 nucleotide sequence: TGTGCCAGCAGCGTAGGCCCCAGCGGGGGCCGTGAGACCCAGTACTTC. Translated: CASSVGPSGGRETQYF.